This TCR beta chain was recovered during a study of shared clonotypes between healthy human individuals. Study-wide findings and caveats: Deeper or shallower sequencing was expected to change how clonotypes are shared among donors. Shared clonotypes across all four donors exceeded non-shared ones in generation probability. Rarefaction revealed incomplete sorted-subset sequencing despite large depth.

For this clone: Its target is unknown.

This table comes from immunoSEQ multiplex PCR, and its TCRdb copy is limited to in-frame clones, with some not included. The table shows hundreds of thousands of clones, with 80% to 95% occurring only once. Positive CCR7 selection of CD45RO-negative cells yielded the naive CD8 cells, and terminally differentiated effector memory CD45RA+ cells were excluded. This CDR3 has 16 residues. V dropped 4 bases and J dropped 1; count of bases not matched to a gene: 10. Germline loops: CDR1 SGHDT, CDR2 YYEEEE. The sequence derives from a man aged 25-45 years in good health. The chain carries TRBV5-6 and TRBJ2-5, with 7 nucleotides matching TRBD1. Sequencing was done on a sample of naive CD8+ T cells sorted from blood. CDR3 sequence (DNA): TGTGCCAGCAGCCCAACGGACAGGATCGCCCAAGAGACCCAGTACTTC. Residues: CASSPTDRIAQETQYF.